A single sample gave rise to the 6 T cell receptor beta chains below, sequenced in a study of cytomegalovirus exposure and HLA in healthy donors. PCR amplification relied on 60 Vbeta primers (plus 13 Jbeta primers). The method was immunoSEQ multiplex PCR; TCRdb's version includes in-frame clones alone and lacks a portion of them. The sample contains some 190,000 clones, 75% to 90% of which appear only once. The sequencing input was PBMCs. The receptors stem from a boy younger than 10 in good health and CMV-seronegative.

This clone was detected a few times. The V gene is TRBV7-9, the J gene TRBJ2-1; TRBD2 matches 8 bases. The V segment lost 1 base and the J segment 9 bases; nucleotides outside the gene matches: 8. The CDR3 consists of 15 residues. Per the germline V gene, CDR1 is SEHNR and CDR2 is FQNEAQ (reference sequence). DNA of the CDR3: TGTGCCAGCAGCTTAGTCGGCGGGAGGACGGGTGAGCAGTTCTTC. It encodes CASSLVGGRTGEQFF.

The gene calls are TRBV19 and TRBJ2-1, with D maybe TRBD2 (5 bases). The CDR3 runs to 16 residues. In germline, CDR1 is LNHDA, CDR2 SQIVND (reference sequence). V lost 3 bases and J lost 6, with 18 bases in between. The CDR3 region is CASSIEAESLGNEQFF. In DNA, the CDR3 is TGTGCCAGTAGTATTGAAGCGGAATCCTTGGGCAATGAGCAGTTCTTC.

The chain joins TRBV6-1 to TRBJ2-7; D gene uncertain. The germline gives CDR1 MNHNS, CDR2 SASEGT. Trimming removed 7 bases at V and 2 bases at J, with 12 bases between. This CDR3 comprises 13 residues. The CDR3 coding sequence is TGTGCCAGCAACTCCGTTGCTGCCTACGAGCAGTACTTC. Translating it yields CASNSVAAYEQYF.

The chain has TRBV4-1 and TRBJ2-1, with TRBD2 matching over 9 bases. The germline V gene has CDR1 MGHRA and CDR2 YSYEKL. The CDR3 is 14 amino acids. The J segment lost 9 bases and the V segment lost 3 bases, leaving 6 bases of the junction unmatched. Written as DNA, the CDR3 is TGCGCCAGCAGCCAGCGGGAGGGCCGAGGTGAGCAGTTCTTC. Its translation: CASSQREGRGEQFF.

The chain carries TRBV7-9 and TRBJ1-1; D might be TRBD1 (5 bases). Trimming shortened V by 3 bases and J by 7 bases, and 21 bases separated the two germline ends. Germline CDR1 is SEHNR and CDR2 is FQNEAQ (reference sequence). This CDR3 region has 16 residues. CDR3 sequence (DNA): TGTGCCAGCAGCTTTGGGGACTTGGGGGGGAAGGTTGAAGCTTTCTTT. Encoded protein: CASSFGDLGGKVEAFF.

V gene TRBV14 combines with J gene TRBJ2-1; TRBD2 agrees at 7 bases. The V gene's germline CDR1 is SGHDN and CDR2 FVKESK. This CDR3 has 16 amino acids. The V segment lost 6 bases and the J segment 3 bases; nucleotides outside the gene matches: 11. In DNA, the CDR3 is TGTGCCAGCAGTCAACGGGCGGGAGTAGTCTACAATGAGCAGTTCTTC. The encoded protein is CASSQRAGVVYNEQFF.